The 26 T cell receptor beta chains presented below share a single source sample, sequenced in a study of blood T cell repertoires in COVID-19. The assay was immunoSEQ multiplex PCR, and TCRdb's table has in-frame clones only and misses some. In the table there are 95,000 to 100,000 clones, around 90% of which are singletons. Input material: peripheral blood. The receptors were gathered from a man aged 45-60 years with acute or convalescent COVID-19.

V is TRBV5-1 and J is TRBJ1-4; D may be TRBD1 (6 bases). The ends were cut back, 4 bases at V and 2 bases at J, with 12 bases in the middle. Per the germline V gene, CDR1 is SGHRS and CDR2 is YFSETQ. This CDR3 contains 15 residues. DNA of the CDR3: TGCGCCAGCAGCGTCGCCAGGGGTACTAATGAAAAACTGTTTTTT. Translation: CASSVARGTNEKLFF.

This clone appeared once. The V call is TRBV19, the J call TRBJ1-3; D gene unclear. The CDR3 spans 16 residues. Trimming removed 5 bases at V and 0 bases at J, with 14 bases between. Germline V gives CDR1 LNHDA, CDR2 SQIVND (reference sequence). CDR3 sequence reads: CASSPIGSSSGNTIYF. The DNA for the CDR3 is TGTGCCAGTAGTCCGATCGGGTCATCCTCTGGAAACACCATATATTTT.

V usage is TRBV5-1 and J usage is TRBJ2-1; D might be TRBD1 (6 bases). CDR3 length: 16 amino acids. Germline V gives CDR1 SGHRS, CDR2 YFSETQ. Trimming pared 2 bases from V and 0 bases from J, leaving 12 bases between. Here the CDR3 reads CASSLALQGSYNEQFF. For the CDR3, the DNA is TGCGCCAGCAGCTTAGCGTTACAGGGCTCCTACAATGAGCAGTTCTTC.

The chain uses TRBV4-3 and TRBJ1-2, with 7 positions matching TRBD1. Per germline, CDR1 LGHNA and CDR2 YSLEER. V lost 0 bases, J lost 9 bases, and 10 bases stayed unmatched. The CDR3 totals 15 residues. The CDR3 DNA reads TGCGCCAGCAGCCAAGATGGGGGGACAGTTAGACGCTACACCTTC. Its protein product is CASSQDGGTVRRYTF.

The chain links TRBV7-6 to TRBJ1-1; TRBD1 matches 8 bases. Germline assignment: CDR1 SGHVS and CDR2 FNYEAQ. The CDR3 has 15 residues. The junction had 5 bases not matched to a gene; V was cut back by 5 bases and J by 0 bases. CDR3 in amino acids: CASSPLGQVNTEAFF. The DNA of the CDR3 is TGTGCCAGCAGCCCATTGGGACAGGTGAACACTGAAGCTTTCTTT.

The rearrangement joins TRBV5-1 to TRBJ1-5; D is unclear. The germline V gene encodes CDR1 SGHRS and CDR2 YFSETQ. V was shortened by 1 base and J by 2 bases, with 10 bases between the two germline ends. The CDR3 loop spans 15 amino acids. The CDR3 protein is CASSLMPGGNQPQHF. CDR3 sequence (DNA): TGCGCCAGCAGCTTGATGCCCGGAGGCAATCAGCCCCAGCATTTT.

The V call is TRBV3-1 (or the pseudogene TRBV3-2), the J call TRBJ1-1; D possibly corresponds to TRBD1 (5 bases). The germline V and J ends were trimmed by 3 bases and 1 base, with 12 bases remaining between them. The CDR3 totals 15 residues. Germline V gene lookup returns CDR1 LGHDT and CDR2 YNNKEL (reference sequence). The CDR3 DNA sequence: TGTGCCAGCAGCCATTATCGACAGAAGAACACTGAAGCTTTCTTT. Residues: CASSHYRQKNTEAFF.

This rearrangement joins TRBV3-1 (or the pseudogene TRBV3-2) to TRBJ2-7; D is uncertain. CDR3 length: 14 amino acids. From germline, CDR1 is LGHDT and CDR2 YNNKEL (reference sequence). The V end lost 6 bases, the J end lost 4 bases, and 16 bases lay between the germline ends. CDR3 amino acids: CASRLAPPLYEQYF. The DNA of the CDR3 is TGTGCCAGCAGACTTGCGCCCCCTCTGTACGAGCAGTACTTC.

V gene TRBV6-5 combines with J gene TRBJ1-1; possibly TRBD1 for D (5 bases). The germline V gene encodes CDR1 MNHEY and CDR2 SVGAGI. The CDR3 is 13 residues long. The V and J ends lost 10 bases and 1 base respectively, with 13 bases between them. CDR3 amino acids: CAIAGRRNTEAFF. CDR3 DNA sequence: TGTGCCATCGCGGGACGGAGGAACACTGAAGCTTTCTTT.

The chain couples TRBV21-1 to TRBJ1-6. TRBV21-1 is deemed a pseudogene. CDR3 length equals 15 residues. The CDR3 DNA is TGTGCCAGCAGCAAACTCGAGGGTAGGGAATCACCCCTCCACTTT. Amino acid sequence: CASSKLEGRESPLHF.

V gene TRBV4-3 combines with J gene TRBJ2-5; TRBD2 is a possible D gene (5 bases). Germline CDR1 and CDR2: LGHNA and YSLEER. The CDR3 extends over 15 amino acids. The ends were cut back, 0 bases at V and 3 bases at J, with 11 bases in the middle. The CDR3 bases are TGCGCCAGCAGCCAAGATCTGGTGGGAGAAGAGACCCAGTACTTC. It is translated as CASSQDLVGEETQYF.

The table lists this clone with a count of one. This chain links TRBV5-1 with TRBJ2-2; possible D gene TRBD2, 5 bases. V lost 2 bases, J lost 4 bases, and 6 bases lay in between. CDR1 and CDR2 (germline): SGHRS, YFSETQ. The CDR3 runs 13 residues. DNA for the CDR3: TGCGCCAGCAGCTTAGCGGCCACCGGGGAGCTGTTTTTT. Amino acids: CASSLAATGELFF.

This clone turned up a few times. The chain carries TRBV18 and TRBJ1-1, with 7 bases matching TRBD1. Looked up from germline, CDR1 is KGHSH and CDR2 is LQKENI. CDR3 length: 19 residues. J was trimmed by 4 bases and V by 3 bases; bases with no gene match: 20. The CDR3 nucleotides are TGTGCCAGCTCACCGCTCCCCCTGGGAACAGGGGCCCGGGGCACTGAAGCTTTCTTT. This encodes CASSPLPLGTGARGTEAFF.

This clone showed up just once. The rearrangement uses TRBV7-6 and TRBJ2-3; 13 bases match TRBD2. Germline-derived CDR1 and CDR2 are SGHVS and FNYEAQ. There are 18 residues in the CDR3. The J segment lost 0 bases and the V segment lost 6 bases, leaving 9 bases of the junction unmatched. The CDR3 here is CASSQTSGGARSTDTQYF. CDR3 bases: TGTGCCAGCAGTCAAACTAGCGGGGGGGCCAGGAGCACAGATACGCAGTATTTT.

V usage is TRBV7-9 and J usage is TRBJ2-1, with 12 bases lining up with TRBD1. The CDR3 is 17 amino acids. In germline, CDR1 is SEHNR, CDR2 FQNEAQ (reference sequence). The V and J ends lost 1 base and 6 bases, in that order; junction bases with no gene match: 7. In nucleotides, the CDR3 is TGTGCCAGCAGCTTAGGGGGACAGGGGGCATCCCGCAATGAGCAGTTCTTC. It codes for CASSLGGQGASRNEQFF.

The rearrangement joins TRBV7-9 to TRBJ2-2; TRBD1 might be the D (6 bases). Trimming left V 5 bases short and J 4 bases short, with 8 bases between. CDR1 SEHNR and CDR2 FQNEAQ come from the germline V gene (reference sequence). CDR3 length: 13 amino acids. CDR3 in amino acids: CASSVQGTGELFF. As DNA, the CDR3 is TGTGCCAGCAGCGTACAGGGCACCGGGGAGCTGTTTTTT.

This chain joins TRBV5-1 and TRBJ1-2; tentative D call: TRBD1 (5 bases). Germline V lookup: CDR1 SGHRS, CDR2 YFSETQ. The V end lost 0 bases, the J end lost 6 bases, and 9 bases lay between the germline ends. The CDR3 is 13 residues long. The chain's CDR3 is CASSLAPGNGYTF. The CDR3 DNA sequence: TGCGCCAGCAGCTTGGCTCCAGGGAATGGCTACACCTTC.

The chain links TRBV19 to TRBJ1-1; possible D gene TRBD1, 6 bases. This CDR3 region has 13 residues. CDR1 is LNHDA and CDR2 is SQIVND in the germline V gene (reference sequence). Trimming pared 3 bases from V and 7 bases from J, leaving 12 bases between. The CDR3 sequence: CASSIVRGDEAFF. The CDR3 coding sequence is TGTGCCAGTAGTATTGTCAGGGGAGATGAAGCTTTCTTT.

The chain has TRBV19 and TRBJ2-1; 7 bases align to TRBD1. Germline lookup yields CDR1 LNHDA and CDR2 SQIVND (reference sequence). The trim removed 11 bases at V and 3 bases at J, leaving 7 bases unmatched. The CDR3 runs to 13 residues. CDR3 residues: CASQGQVYNEQFF. The CDR3 DNA follows: TGTGCCTCCCAAGGACAGGTCTACAATGAGCAGTTCTTC.

The gene calls are TRBV7-3 and TRBJ2-1; 10 bases are a match to TRBD2. V lost 7 bases and J lost 3; bases outside the gene matches: 9. Looked up from germline, CDR1 is SGHTA and CDR2 is FQGTGA. This CDR3 region has 16 residues. CDR3 residues: CASTSSGGTRYNEQFF. The CDR3 nucleotides read TGTGCCAGCACCTCTAGCGGGGGCACGCGCTACAATGAGCAGTTCTTC.

The chain couples TRBV6-5 to TRBJ1-1; unclear D gene. Deletions cut 7 bases from V and 7 bases from J, with 19 bases between. The CDR3 is 14 residues long. The germline gives CDR1 MNHEY, CDR2 SVGAGI. CDR3 sequence (DNA): TGTGCCAGCATGGCGGGGTGGACTCTGAATGAAGCTTTCTTT. Translation: CASMAGWTLNEAFF.

This rearrangement joins TRBV19 to TRBJ1-1; possibly TRBD1 for D (5 bases). The CDR3 is 14 amino acids. V was trimmed by 6 bases and J by 1 base, leaving 12 bases between them. CDR1 is LNHDA, CDR2 SQIVND, per germline (reference sequence). In nucleotides, the CDR3 is TGTGCCAGTAGGCCCCAGGGTGGGAACACTGAAGCTTTCTTT. Translation: CASRPQGGNTEAFF.

The chain recombines TRBV4-1 with TRBJ2-1, with D perhaps TRBD2 (6 bases). Trimming shortened V by 1 base and J by 7 bases, and 11 bases separated the two germline ends. The length of the CDR3 is 14 residues. The germline CDR1 and CDR2 sequences are MGHRA and YSYEKL. The CDR3 DNA is TGCGCCAGCAGCCAAGCTTTAGCGGCGAATGAGCAGTTCTTC. Translating gives CASSQALAANEQFF.

The genes are TRBV4-2 and TRBJ1-4, with D hard to call. This CDR3 comprises 15 residues. The germline V gene has CDR1 LGHNA and CDR2 YNFKEQ. Trimming pared 5 bases from V and 7 bases from J, leaving 17 bases between. CDR3 sequence (DNA): TGTGCCAGCAGCTTAAGCATGGCGGTGGGTGAAAAACTGTTTTTT. It codes for CASSLSMAVGEKLFF.

The V gene is TRBV18, the J gene TRBJ1-1; 9 nucleotides agree with TRBD1. Germline-derived CDR1 and CDR2 are KGHSH and LQKENI. V lost 1 base and J lost 2; bases outside the gene matches: 2. The CDR3 has 15 residues. The CDR3 nucleotides read TGTGCCAGCTCACCACAGACAGGGGGAAACACTGAAGCTTTCTTT. This codes for CASSPQTGGNTEAFF.

The V and J genes are TRBV5-6 and TRBJ1-3, with D possibly being TRBD1 (6 bases). The length of the CDR3 is 16 residues. Trimming shortened V by 0 bases and J by 3 bases, and 13 bases separated the two germline ends. The V gene's germline CDR1 is SGHDT and CDR2 YYEEEE. The CDR3 loop is CASSLVGGANGNTIYF. The CDR3 coding sequence is TGTGCCAGCAGCTTGGTTGGGGGCGCGAATGGAAACACCATATATTTT.